The T cell receptor (beta chain) described here comes from a study of OX40 agonist ivuxolimab in advanced cancers. As for this clone: The antigen remains undetermined.

Overall study findings and caveats: CD8+ T cells (on average) carried more expanded clones than CD4+ T cells.

Libraries were prepared by immunoSEQ multiplex PCR; TCRdb keeps only in-frame clonotypes and omits some of them. The sample gives about 73,000 clones, more than 85% of which show up once; 0.44% is in the top ten. From germline, CDR1 is KGHSH and CDR2 LQKENI. V gave up 2 bases and J gave up 4 bases; unmatched junction bases: 7. This CDR3 is built from 16 residues. The rearrangement uses TRBV18 and TRBJ2-3, with TRBD1 matching 9 bases. The sequenced sample was CD4+ or CD8+ T cells sorted from blood, obtained in a trial of the OX40 agonist ivuxolimab. The receptor was isolated from an adult with an advanced solid tumor such as melanoma, head and neck, liver or kidney cancer. CDR3 protein: CASSPFGQGIADTQYF. The CDR3 coding sequence is TGTGCCAGCTCACCATTCGGACAGGGGATCGCAGATACGCAGTATTTT.